The 8 T cell receptor beta chains reported below all come from one sample, sequenced in a study of shared clonotypes between healthy human individuals. This table comes from immunoSEQ multiplex PCR, and its TCRdb copy is limited to in-frame clones, with some not included. The profile shows 550,000 to 700,000 clones, 60% to 75% of them singletons. Sequences were obtained from memory CD4+ T cells sorted from blood. Indicated subset: CD45RA-negative fraction. The receptor source for this set is a woman in her 30s in good health.

This clone has a handful of counts. The rearrangement uses TRBV29-1 and TRBJ2-7; possibly TRBD1 for D (6 bases). Deletions cut 4 bases from V and 2 bases from J, with 12 bases between. CDR1 and CDR2 (germline): SQVTM, ANQGSEA. The CDR3 extends over 13 amino acids. The CDR3 DNA reads TGCAGCGTTGGAAGGACAGAGCCCTACGAGCAGTACTTC. The encoded protein is CSVGRTEPYEQYF.

The V gene is TRBV6-1, the J gene TRBJ2-7; tentatively, D is TRBD2 (6 bases). CDR1 is MNHNS, CDR2 SASEGT, per germline. The CDR3 covers 17 residues. V lost 2 bases to trimming and J lost 6 bases, with 23 bases between them. CDR3 sequence (DNA): TGTGCCAGCAGTGAATCGGGCTTAGCGGACCGCTATCGCGAGCAGTACTTC. Its translation is CASSESGLADRYREQYF.

In its sample, this clone was seen a few times. The chain combines TRBV29-1 with TRBJ2-7; 12 nucleotides agree with TRBD2. This CDR3 is 14 amino acids long. CDR1 and CDR2 from the germline V gene are SQVTM and ANQGSEA. Trimming took 7 bases from V and 7 from J; bases not matched to a gene: 11. CDR3 sequence: CSGRLAGGPGEQYF. In nucleotides, the CDR3 is TGCAGCGGCCGTCTAGCGGGAGGGCCTGGGGAGCAGTACTTC.

The rearrangement links TRBV28 to TRBJ2-7, with D unresolved. Trimming left V 6 bases short and J 3 bases short, with 12 bases between. CDR3 length: 13 residues. Germline CDR1 and CDR2: MDHEN and SYDVKM. This CDR3 reads CASRPQLGYEQYF. The CDR3 nucleotides are TGTGCCAGCAGACCCCAGCTTGGCTACGAGCAGTACTTC.

The chain combines TRBV30 with TRBJ1-1; D remains unclear. The germline gives CDR1 GTSNPN, CDR2 SVGIG (reference sequence). With 3 bases removed from V and 1 base from J, the gap between germline ends came to 6 bases. CDR3 length: 12 amino acids. CDR3 region: CAWSSWNTEAFF. The CDR3 DNA is TGTGCCTGGAGCAGTTGGAACACTGAAGCTTTCTTT.

The chain has TRBV11-2 and TRBJ2-1, with 11 bases matching TRBD2. Germline V lookup: CDR1 SGHAT, CDR2 FQNNGV. The CDR3 runs 15 residues. With 1 base clipped from V and 8 bases from J, the junction kept 4 bases outside the gene matches. The CDR3 DNA sequence: TGTGCCAGCAGCTTAGGACTAGCGGGAAATGATGAGCAGTTCTTC. Amino acids: CASSLGLAGNDEQFF.

The chain is built from TRBV6-5 and TRBJ2-7; perhaps D is TRBD1 or TRBD2 (5 bases each). Germline V gives CDR1 MNHEY, CDR2 SVGAGI. Between the trimmed V and J ends, which lost 5 bases and 2 bases, there was a span of 13 bases. This CDR3 is built from 14 residues. This chain's CDR3 is CASSEWGSPYEQYF. In DNA form, the CDR3 reads TGTGCCAGCAGTGAATGGGGGTCCCCCTACGAGCAGTACTTC.

This clone has at least ten counts. This same CDR3 is encoded by further DNA sequences in the sample. The chain links TRBV20-1 to TRBJ2-7; weak D call: TRBD1 (5 bases). V lost 6 bases to trimming and J lost 2 bases, with 5 bases between them. The CDR3 is 10 residues long. CDR1 is DFQATT and CDR2 is SNEGSKA in the germline V gene (reference sequence). The CDR3 spells CSAGPYEQYF. The CDR3 DNA is TGCAGTGCGGGGCCCTACGAGCAGTACTTC.